Listed here are 26 T cell receptor beta chains from one sample, sequenced in a study of T cell responses to AZD1222 COVID-19 vaccine. TCRdb keeps only in-frame clones here, not all; method: immunoSEQ multiplex PCR. The sample includes around 130,000 clones, about 86% of them seen just once. The material was peripheral blood, obtained on day 0 of AZD1222 vaccination. The receptors stem from an adult in good health.

This rearrangement joins TRBV28 to TRBJ1-1; 9 bases are shared with TRBD1. The V gene end was trimmed by 5 bases and the J gene end by 3 bases; junction bases not matched to a gene: 7. CDR1 is MDHEN and CDR2 is SYDVKM in the germline V gene. CDR3 length equals 15 residues. This chain's CDR3 is CASSLGTGRDTEAFF. Here the CDR3 DNA reads TGTGCCAGCAGTCTGGGGACAGGGAGGGACACTGAAGCTTTCTTT.

V and J are TRBV4-1 and TRBJ2-1; D is possibly TRBD1 (6 bases). V lost 1 base, J lost 6 bases, and 22 bases lay in between. Germline lookup yields CDR1 MGHRA and CDR2 YSYEKL. There are 18 residues in the CDR3. CDR3 DNA sequence: TGCGCCAGCAGCCAAGTAGGCAACAGGGTTTCCGTAGGCAATGAGCAGTTCTTC. This translates into CASSQVGNRVSVGNEQFF.

This clone was observed once. The J gene is TRBJ1-1, the V gene TRBV29-1, with a weak D call TRBD1 (5 bases). Per the germline V gene, CDR1 is SQVTM and CDR2 is ANQGSEA. The CDR3 covers 11 residues. Deletions cut 4 bases from V and 5 bases from J, with 8 bases between. CDR3 in amino acids: CSVGRATEAFF. CDR3 coding DNA: TGCAGCGTTGGCAGGGCAACTGAAGCTTTCTTT.

In this sample, this clone turned up a few times. This rearrangement joins TRBV7-8 to TRBJ1-2; no firm D call. V lost 4 bases and J 8 bases, leaving 17 bases between the germline ends. The CDR3 sequence is 14 residues long. The germline gives CDR1 SGHVS, CDR2 FQNEAQ. The CDR3 nucleotides read TGTGCCAGCAGCTCAACTCGGTCTCCTCTCGGCTACACCTTC. Protein: CASSSTRSPLGYTF.

The chain combines TRBV12-3 or TRBV12-4 with TRBJ1-1; 7 positions agree with TRBD1. This CDR3 has 13 amino acids. V was clipped by 6 bases and J by 5 bases; unmatched bases: 6. The CDR3 DNA follows: TGTGCCAGCAGACGGACAGGAAGAACTGAAGCTTTCTTT. Translating gives CASRRTGRTEAFF.

The chain recombines TRBV24-1 with TRBJ1-5; the D is unclear. Trimming removed 6 bases from V and 1 base from J, with 3 bases in between. CDR1 KGHDR and CDR2 SFDVKD come from the germline V gene. There are 12 residues in the CDR3. In nucleotides, the CDR3 is TGTGCCACCAGTATGAGCAATCAGCCCCAGCATTTT. Its translation is CATSMSNQPQHF.

The J gene is TRBJ1-1, the V gene TRBV25-1; D remains ambiguous. Germline-derived CDR1 and CDR2 are MGHDK and SYGVNS. The V end lost 7 bases, the J end lost 5 bases, and 11 bases lay between the germline ends. The CDR3 totals 12 residues. The CDR3 DNA is TGTGCCAGCATTAGCCTGGGTACTGAAGCTTTCTTT. It codes for CASISLGTEAFF.

This rearrangement joins TRBV7-8 to TRBJ1-5; D not resolved. The V gene's germline CDR1 is SGHVS and CDR2 FQNEAQ. CDR3 length: 17 residues. Trimming removed 0 bases from V and 6 bases from J, with 18 bases in between. CDR3 nucleotides: TGTGCCAGCAGCTTAGCGAGTGGTCGGGATCTTGTTCAGCCCCAGCATTTT. It translates to CASSLASGRDLVQPQHF. Full variable domain (missing parts from reference TRBV7-8 and TRBJ1-5): GAGVSQSPRYKVAKRGQDVALRCDPISGHVSLFWYQQALGQGPEFLTYFQNEAQLDKSGLPSDRFFAERPEGSVSTLKIQRTQQEDSAVYLCASSLASGRDLVQPQHFGDGTRLSIL.

The CDR3 nucleotides read TGTGCCAGCAGCGAGATGATATATACGCAGTATTTT. It yields the protein CASSEMIYTQYF. This chain joins TRBV6-2 or TRBV6-3 and TRBJ2-3; D remains unclear. Looked up from germline, CDR1 is MNHEY and CDR2 is SVGEGT. The V end lost 6 bases, the J end lost 7 bases, and 11 bases lay between the germline ends. This CDR3 region has 12 residues.

The CDR3: CASSIQGAINEQYF. DNA of the CDR3: TGTGCCAGTAGTATTCAGGGGGCAATAAACGAGCAGTACTTC. The genes are TRBV19 and TRBJ2-7; TRBD1 agrees at 8 bases. Trimming took 3 bases from V and 5 from J; bases not matched to a gene: 6. Germline values: CDR1 LNHDA, CDR2 SQIVND (reference sequence). This CDR3 comprises 14 residues.

The rearrangement joins TRBV10-3 to TRBJ2-7; a possible D gene is TRBD2 (5 bases). This CDR3 contains 15 residues. The germline V gene encodes CDR1 ENHRY and CDR2 SYGVKD. Trimming pared 7 bases from V and 3 bases from J, leaving 19 bases between. CDR3 nucleotides: TGTGCCATCAACGCCCGTAGGACTGACCGCTACGAGCAGTACTTC. This translates into CAINARRTDRYEQYF.

The V call is TRBV12-2, the J call TRBJ1-3; TRBD1 reflects the table's D call only, with no check against the DNA. TRBV12-2 is a listed pseudogene. There are 16 residues in the CDR3. CDR3 sequence (DNA): TGTGCAAGTCGCTTAGCGACAGGGATTCATCGGTTCACCATATATTTT. Translated: CASRLATGIHRFTIYF.

In its sample, this clone was seen once. The chain is built from TRBV28 and TRBJ1-1, with unresolved D. Germline V gene lookup returns CDR1 MDHEN and CDR2 SYDVKM. V shed 2 bases and J shed 5 bases, with 6 bases lying between them. CDR3 size: 12 residues. CDR3 sequence (DNA): TGTGCCAGCAGTTTACGAAAGACTGAAGCTTTCTTT. This gives the protein CASSLRKTEAFF.

This chain links TRBV6-2 or TRBV6-3 with TRBJ1-1; TRBD1 aligns across 8 bases. The junction had 6 bases not matched to a gene; V was cut back by 1 base and J by 5 bases. CDR3 length equals 15 residues. CDR1 is MNHEY and CDR2 is SVGEGT in the germline V gene. CDR3 protein: CASSYFGQGKTEAFF. The DNA of the CDR3 is TGTGCCAGCAGTTACTTTGGACAGGGAAAAACTGAAGCTTTCTTT.

This clone showed up just once. The chain has TRBV9 and TRBJ2-6; TRBD1 matches 8 bases. The ends lost 2 bases at V and 0 bases at J; junction bases unmatched: 7. CDR1 SGDLS and CDR2 YYNGEE come from the germline V gene. The CDR3 has 18 amino acids. CDR3 in amino acids: CASSVVPGQASGANVLTF. Written as DNA, the CDR3 is TGTGCCAGCAGCGTCGTCCCGGGACAGGCCTCTGGGGCCAACGTCCTGACTTTC.

The chain has TRBV6-5 and TRBJ2-5, with TRBD1 matching 9 bases. The CDR3 extends over 14 amino acids. Trimming removed 10 bases from V and 1 base from J; junction bases left unmatched: 7. CDR1 is MNHEY, CDR2 SVGAGI, per germline. The CDR3 spells CAIETGGGQETQYF. DNA of the CDR3: TGTGCCATCGAGACAGGGGGAGGCCAAGAGACCCAGTACTTC.

The chain combines TRBV19 with TRBJ2-7, with D maybe TRBD1 (6 bases). This CDR3 is 17 amino acids long. The germline V and J ends were trimmed by 0 bases and 2 bases, with 17 bases remaining between them. CDR1 is LNHDA, CDR2 SQIVND, per germline (reference sequence). The CDR3 sequence: CASSIDGTPTSPYEQYF. In nucleotides, the CDR3 is TGTGCCAGTAGTATAGATGGGACACCAACTAGTCCCTACGAGCAGTACTTC.

This chain connects TRBV4-3 to TRBJ1-1; D remains unclear. Per the germline V gene, CDR1 is LGHNA and CDR2 is YSLEER. This CDR3 is built from 16 residues. V lost 0 bases, J lost 0 bases, and 11 bases lay in between. CDR3 region: CASSQDKRIMNTEAFF. In nucleotides, the CDR3 is TGCGCCAGCAGCCAAGACAAACGGATCATGAACACTGAAGCTTTCTTT.

This clone was detected once. The chain carries TRBV11-3 and TRBJ2-3, with TRBD2 matching over 14 bases. The CDR3 spans 16 residues. Trimming cost V 5 bases and J 5 bases; bases outside gene matches: 6. Germline lookup yields CDR1 SGHNT and CDR2 YENEEA. The CDR3 is CASSQTSGGGQDTQYF. The CDR3 DNA is TGTGCCAGCAGCCAGACTAGCGGGGGGGGACAAGATACGCAGTATTTT.

The gene calls are TRBV3-1 (or the pseudogene TRBV3-2) and TRBJ2-5; D perhaps matches TRBD2 (5 bases). This CDR3 region has 14 residues. Germline V gene sequence: CDR1 LGHDT, CDR2 YNNKEL (reference sequence). Trimming cost V 3 bases and J 5 bases, with 13 bases left between them. CDR3 in amino acids: CASSHKRLAETQYF. DNA for the CDR3: TGTGCCAGCAGCCATAAGCGGCTAGCTGAGACCCAGTACTTC.

The rearrangement links TRBV18 to TRBJ1-1; D is uncertain. V was pared by 2 bases and J by 1 base, with 8 bases between. This CDR3 comprises 14 residues. CDR1 and CDR2 from the germline V gene are KGHSH and LQKENI. In DNA, the CDR3 is TGTGCCAGCTCACCATCTCAAGCGAACACTGAAGCTTTCTTT. This codes for CASSPSQANTEAFF. Full variable domain (remainder filled in from reference TRBV18 and TRBJ1-1): NAGVMQNPRHLVRRRGQEARLRCSPMKGHSHVYWYRQLPEEGLKFMVYLQKENIIDESGMPKERFSAEFPKEGPSILRIQQVVRGDSAAYFCASSPSQANTEAFFGQGTRLTVV.

This clone was seen just once. J is TRBJ1-1 and V is TRBV3-1 (or the pseudogene TRBV3-2), with 7 bases matching TRBD1. Germline V gene data show CDR1 as LGHDT and CDR2 as YNNKEL (reference sequence). The CDR3 spans 12 residues. The V segment lost 3 bases and the J segment 7 bases; nucleotides outside the gene matches: 2. The CDR3 DNA reads as TGTGCCAGCAGCCAGACAGGGCTTGAAGCTTTCTTT. Encoded protein: CASSQTGLEAFF.

The rearrangement uses TRBV19 and TRBJ1-5, with D possibly being TRBD1 (6 bases). V shed 5 bases and J shed 4 bases, with 12 bases lying between them. The germline gives CDR1 LNHDA, CDR2 SQIVND (reference sequence). The length of the CDR3 is 14 residues. The CDR3 DNA reads as TGTGCCAGTAGTTTGACAGGACTAAATCAGCCCCAGCATTTT. The encoded protein is CASSLTGLNQPQHF.

This sequence joins TRBV11-2 and TRBJ1-1; D gene unclear. The CDR3 is 14 amino acids. Germline V gene sequence: CDR1 SGHAT, CDR2 FQNNGV. V lost 0 bases and J 0 bases, leaving 5 bases between the germline ends. The CDR3 reads CASSLEFMNTEAFF. CDR3 in DNA: TGTGCCAGCAGCTTAGAGTTCATGAACACTGAAGCTTTCTTT.

This sequence joins TRBV5-4 and TRBJ2-7; weak D call: TRBD2 (6 bases). Germline V lookup: CDR1 SGHNT, CDR2 YYREEE (reference sequence). The CDR3 runs 15 residues. The ends were cut back, 4 bases at V and 4 bases at J, with 18 bases in the middle. The CDR3 loop is CASSPGTEMGYEQYF. CDR3 in DNA: TGTGCCAGCAGCCCCGGGACTGAAATGGGATACGAGCAGTACTTC.

The CDR3 protein is CASRIRTARNQPQHF. DNA for the CDR3: TGTGCCAGCAGGATAAGGACAGCCCGCAATCAGCCCCAGCATTTT. This chain connects TRBV6-4 to TRBJ1-5, with D perhaps TRBD1 (6 bases). Germline lookup yields CDR1 MRHNA and CDR2 SNTAGT. V lost 6 bases and J 2 bases, leaving 14 bases between the germline ends. This CDR3 region has 15 residues.